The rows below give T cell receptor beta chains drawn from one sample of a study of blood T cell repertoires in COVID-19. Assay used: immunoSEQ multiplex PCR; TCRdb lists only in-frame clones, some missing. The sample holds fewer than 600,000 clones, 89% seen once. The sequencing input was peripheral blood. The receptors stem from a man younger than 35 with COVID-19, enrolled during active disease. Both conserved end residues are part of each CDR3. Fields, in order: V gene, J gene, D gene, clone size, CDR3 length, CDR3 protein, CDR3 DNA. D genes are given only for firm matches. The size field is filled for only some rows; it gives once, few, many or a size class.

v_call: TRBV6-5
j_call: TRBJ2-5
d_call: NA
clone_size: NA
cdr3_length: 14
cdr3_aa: CASRTPGLEETQYF
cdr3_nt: TGTGCCAGCCGGACACCCGGGTTGGAAGAGACCCAGTACTTC

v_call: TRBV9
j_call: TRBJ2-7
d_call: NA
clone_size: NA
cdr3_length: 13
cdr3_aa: CASSVALAHEQYF
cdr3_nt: TGTGCCAGCAGCGTAGCCCTGGCACACGAGCAGTACTTC

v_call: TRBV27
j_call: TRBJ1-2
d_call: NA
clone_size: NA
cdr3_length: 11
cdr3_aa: CASSSEDGYTF
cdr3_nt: TGTGCCAGCAGCTCAGAGGATGGCTACACCTTC

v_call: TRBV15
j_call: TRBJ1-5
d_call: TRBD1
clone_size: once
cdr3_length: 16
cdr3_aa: CATSREGQGKNQPQHF
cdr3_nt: TGTGCCACCAGCAGAGAGGGACAGGGAAAGAATCAGCCCCAGCATTTT

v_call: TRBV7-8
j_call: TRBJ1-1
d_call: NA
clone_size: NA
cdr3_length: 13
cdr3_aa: CASSLGGGTEAFF
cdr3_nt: TGTGCCAGCAGCTTAGGTGGGGGGACTGAAGCTTTCTTT

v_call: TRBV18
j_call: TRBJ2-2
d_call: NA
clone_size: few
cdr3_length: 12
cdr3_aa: CASSPQSGELFF
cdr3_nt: TGTGCCAGCTCACCACAGAGCGGGGAGCTGTTTTTT

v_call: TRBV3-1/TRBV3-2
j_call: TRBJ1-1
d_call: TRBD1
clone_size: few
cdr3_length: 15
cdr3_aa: CASSLQTGGNTEAFF
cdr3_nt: TGTGCCAGCAGCCTCCAGACAGGGGGGAACACTGAAGCTTTCTTT

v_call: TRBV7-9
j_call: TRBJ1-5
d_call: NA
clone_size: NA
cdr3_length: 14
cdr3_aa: CASSPDGTPWPQHF
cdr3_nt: TGTGCCAGCAGCCCCGACGGGACACCCTGGCCCCAGCATTTT

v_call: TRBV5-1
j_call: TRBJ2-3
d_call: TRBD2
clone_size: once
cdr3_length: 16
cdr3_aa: CASTRGSGSSTDTQYF
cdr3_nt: TGCGCCAGTACGCGGGGTAGCGGGTCTAGCACAGATACGCAGTATTTT

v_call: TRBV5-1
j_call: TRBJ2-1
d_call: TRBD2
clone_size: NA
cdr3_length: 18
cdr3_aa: CASSPGGLAGGYVDEQFF
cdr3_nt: TGCGCCAGCAGCCCTGGCGGACTAGCGGGGGGGTACGTCGATGAGCAGTTCTTC

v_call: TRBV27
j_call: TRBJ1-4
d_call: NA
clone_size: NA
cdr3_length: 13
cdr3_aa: CASRRQVNEKLFF
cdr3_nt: TGTGCCAGCAGACGTCAGGTTAATGAAAAACTGTTTTTT

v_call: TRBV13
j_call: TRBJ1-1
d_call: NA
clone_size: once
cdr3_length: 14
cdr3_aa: CASSLMAGITEAFF
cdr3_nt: TGTGCCAGCAGCTTAATGGCAGGGATCACTGAAGCTTTCTTT

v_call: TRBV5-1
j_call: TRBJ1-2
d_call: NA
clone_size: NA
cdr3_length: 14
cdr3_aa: CASRNGLSGYGYTF
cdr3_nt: TGCGCCAGCAGAAACGGACTCAGTGGCTATGGCTACACCTTC

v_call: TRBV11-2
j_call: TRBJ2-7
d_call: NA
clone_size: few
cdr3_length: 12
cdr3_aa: CASSPSKREQYF
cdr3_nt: TGTGCCAGCAGCCCCTCAAAGCGGGAGCAGTACTTC

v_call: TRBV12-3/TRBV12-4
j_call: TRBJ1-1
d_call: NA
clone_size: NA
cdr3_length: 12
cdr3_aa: CASSFAGVEAFF
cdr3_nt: TGTGCCAGCAGTTTTGCGGGGGTTGAAGCTTTCTTT

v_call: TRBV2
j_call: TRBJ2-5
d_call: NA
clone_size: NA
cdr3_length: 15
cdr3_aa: CASRNSLVGEETQYF
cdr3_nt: TGTGCCAGCAGAAATTCTCTAGTGGGAGAGGAGACCCAGTACTTC

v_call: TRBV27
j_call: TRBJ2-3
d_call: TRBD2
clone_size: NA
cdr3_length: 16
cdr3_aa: CASSRLAGGFTDTQYF
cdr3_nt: TGTGCCAGCAGCCGACTAGCGGGAGGTTTCACAGATACGCAGTATTTT

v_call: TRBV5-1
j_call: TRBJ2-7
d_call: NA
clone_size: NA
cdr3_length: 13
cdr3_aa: CASSLDRAYEQYF
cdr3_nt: TGCGCCAGCAGCTTGGACAGAGCCTACGAGCAGTACTTC

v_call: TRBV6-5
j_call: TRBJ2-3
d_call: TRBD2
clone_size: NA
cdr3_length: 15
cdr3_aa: CASSYGLAGGYTQYF
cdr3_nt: TGTGCCAGCAGTTACGGGTTAGCGGGGGGTTATACGCAGTATTTT

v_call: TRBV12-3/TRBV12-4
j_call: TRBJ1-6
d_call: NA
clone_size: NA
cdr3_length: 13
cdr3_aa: CASSFGGDSPLHF
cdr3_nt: TGTGCCAGCAGTTTCGGGGGGGATTCACCCCTCCACTTT

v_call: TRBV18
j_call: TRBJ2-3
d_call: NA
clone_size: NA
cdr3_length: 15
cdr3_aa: CASSPYGEVRDTQYF
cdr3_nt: TGTGCCAGCTCACCATATGGAGAAGTAAGAGATACGCAGTATTTT

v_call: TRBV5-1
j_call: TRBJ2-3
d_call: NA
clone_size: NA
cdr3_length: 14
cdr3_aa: CASSEESGTDTQYF
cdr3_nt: TGCGCCAGCTCAGAAGAATCGGGGACAGATACGCAGTATTTT

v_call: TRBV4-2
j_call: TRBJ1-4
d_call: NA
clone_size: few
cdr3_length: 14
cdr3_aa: CASSPDRRGEKLFF
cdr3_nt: TGTGCCAGCAGCCCCGACCGGCGGGGTGAAAAACTGTTTTTT

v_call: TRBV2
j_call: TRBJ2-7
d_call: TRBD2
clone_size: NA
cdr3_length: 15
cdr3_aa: CASSDTAGGLYEQYF
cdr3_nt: TGTGCCAGCAGTGATACCGCGGGAGGGCTTTACGAGCAGTACTTC

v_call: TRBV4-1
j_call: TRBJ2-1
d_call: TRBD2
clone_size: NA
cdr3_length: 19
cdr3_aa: CASSPSGLAGGRSYNEQFF
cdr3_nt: TGCGCCAGCAGCCCATCTGGACTAGCGGGAGGGCGCTCCTACAATGAGCAGTTCTTC

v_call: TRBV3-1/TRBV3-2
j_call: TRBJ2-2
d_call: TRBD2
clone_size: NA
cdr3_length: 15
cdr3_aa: CASSQLAGHTGELFF
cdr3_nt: TGTGCCAGCAGCCAGTTAGCGGGTCACACCGGGGAGCTGTTTTTT

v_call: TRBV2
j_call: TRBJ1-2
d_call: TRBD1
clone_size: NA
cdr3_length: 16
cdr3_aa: CASSLTGGTGNYGYTF
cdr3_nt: TGTGCCAGCAGTTTGACAGGGGGGACGGGTAACTATGGCTACACCTTC

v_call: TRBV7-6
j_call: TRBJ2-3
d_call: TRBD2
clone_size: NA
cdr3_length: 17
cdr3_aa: CASSLLAGGTSTDTQYF
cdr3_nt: TGTGCCAGCAGCTTGTTAGCGGGGGGGACTAGCACAGATACGCAGTATTTT

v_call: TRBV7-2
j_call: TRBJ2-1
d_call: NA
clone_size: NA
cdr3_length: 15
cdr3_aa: CASSLNFHSYNEQFF
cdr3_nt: TGTGCCAGCAGCTTAAACTTCCACTCCTACAATGAGCAGTTCTTC

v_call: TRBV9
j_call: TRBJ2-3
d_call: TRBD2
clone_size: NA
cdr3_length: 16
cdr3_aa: CASSPQTSGVSDTQYF
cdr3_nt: TGTGCCAGCAGCCCCCAGACTAGCGGGGTTAGTGATACGCAGTATTTT

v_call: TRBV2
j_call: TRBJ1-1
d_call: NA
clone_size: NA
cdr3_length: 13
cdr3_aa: CAISGELNTEAFF
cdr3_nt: TGTGCCATTTCCGGGGAGCTGAACACTGAAGCTTTCTTT

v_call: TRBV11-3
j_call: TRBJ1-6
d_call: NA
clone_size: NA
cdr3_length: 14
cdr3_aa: CASSSGLINSPLHF
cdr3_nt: TGTGCCAGCAGCTCGGGACTGATTAATTCACCCCTCCACTTT

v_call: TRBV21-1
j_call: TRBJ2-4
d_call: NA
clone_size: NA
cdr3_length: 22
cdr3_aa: CASSKVTSTGETCNLAKNIQYF
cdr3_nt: TGTGCCAGCAGCAAAGTAACCTCGACGGGAGAGACTTGCAACTTAGCCAAAAACATTCAGTACTTC

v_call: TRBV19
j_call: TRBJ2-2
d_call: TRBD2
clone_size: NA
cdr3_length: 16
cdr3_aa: CASSIVSGGAVGELFF
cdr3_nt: TGTGCCAGTAGTATAGTTTCCGGGGGGGCCGTCGGGGAGCTGTTTTTT

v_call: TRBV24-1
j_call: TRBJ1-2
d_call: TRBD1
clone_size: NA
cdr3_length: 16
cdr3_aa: CATSDPRQGANYGYTF
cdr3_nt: TGTGCCACCAGTGACCCTCGACAGGGGGCTAACTATGGCTACACCTTC

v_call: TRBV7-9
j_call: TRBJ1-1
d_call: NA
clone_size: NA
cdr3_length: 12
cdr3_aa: CAVGAMNTEAFF
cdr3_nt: TGTGCCGTAGGGGCAATGAACACTGAAGCTTTCTTT

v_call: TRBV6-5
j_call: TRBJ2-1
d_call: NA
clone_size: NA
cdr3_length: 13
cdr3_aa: CASSPGRHNEQFF
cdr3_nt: TGTGCCAGCAGTCCGGGGAGGCACAATGAGCAGTTCTTC

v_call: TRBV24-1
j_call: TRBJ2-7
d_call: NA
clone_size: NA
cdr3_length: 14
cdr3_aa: CATRLVERTYEQYF
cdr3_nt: TGTGCCACCAGACTAGTTGAGAGGACCTACGAGCAGTACTTC

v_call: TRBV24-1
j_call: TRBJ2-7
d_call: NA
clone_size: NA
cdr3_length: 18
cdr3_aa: CATNERGRRAGPADEQYF
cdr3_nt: TGTGCCACCAACGAAAGGGGGCGACGCGCGGGACCCGCGGACGAGCAGTACTTC

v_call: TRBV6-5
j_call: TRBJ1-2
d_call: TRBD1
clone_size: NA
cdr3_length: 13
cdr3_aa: CASRVDRDSGYTF
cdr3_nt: TGTGCCAGCAGAGTCGACAGGGACAGTGGCTACACCTTC

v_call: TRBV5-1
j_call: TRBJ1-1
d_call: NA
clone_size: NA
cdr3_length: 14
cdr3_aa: CASSSTGLRVEAFF
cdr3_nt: TGCGCCAGCAGCTCGACAGGACTGAGGGTGGAAGCTTTCTTT

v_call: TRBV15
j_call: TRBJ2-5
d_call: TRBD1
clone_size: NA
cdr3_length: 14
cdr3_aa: CATSPQGGEETQYF
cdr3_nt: TGTGCCACCAGCCCCCAAGGGGGCGAAGAGACCCAGTACTTC

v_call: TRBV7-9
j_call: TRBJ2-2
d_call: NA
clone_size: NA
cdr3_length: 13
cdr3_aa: CAIPGQDTGELFF
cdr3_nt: TGTGCCATCCCGGGACAAGACACCGGGGAGCTGTTTTTT

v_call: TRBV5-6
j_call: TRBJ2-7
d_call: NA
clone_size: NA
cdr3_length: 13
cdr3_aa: CASSLGGVEEQYF
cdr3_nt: TGTGCCAGCAGCCTAGGCGGGGTGGAGGAGCAGTACTTC

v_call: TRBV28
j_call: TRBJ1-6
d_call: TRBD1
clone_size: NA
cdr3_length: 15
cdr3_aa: CASRTPGTENSPLHF
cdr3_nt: TGTGCCAGCAGGACCCCCGGGACAGAAAATTCACCCCTCCACTTT

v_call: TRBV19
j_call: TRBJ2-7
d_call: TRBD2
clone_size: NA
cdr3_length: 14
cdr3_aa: CASSMASGTYEQYF
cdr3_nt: TGTGCCAGTAGTATGGCTAGCGGGACCTACGAGCAGTACTTC

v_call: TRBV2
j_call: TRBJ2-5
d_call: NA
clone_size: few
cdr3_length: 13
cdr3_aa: CATTRAGGETQYF
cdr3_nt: TGTGCCACCACTCGGGCAGGAGGGGAGACCCAGTACTTC

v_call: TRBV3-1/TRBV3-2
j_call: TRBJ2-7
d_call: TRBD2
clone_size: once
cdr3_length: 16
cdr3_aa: CASSQVETSGSYEQYF
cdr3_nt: TGTGCCAGCAGCCAAGTTGAGACTAGCGGCTCCTACGAGCAGTACTTC

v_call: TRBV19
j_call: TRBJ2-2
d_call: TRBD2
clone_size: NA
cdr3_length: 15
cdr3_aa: CASSPSGRGVGELFF
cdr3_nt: TGTGCCAGTAGTCCTAGCGGGAGAGGGGTCGGGGAGCTGTTTTTT

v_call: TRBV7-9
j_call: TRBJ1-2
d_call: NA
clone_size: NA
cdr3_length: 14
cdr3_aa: CASRKSLANYGYTF
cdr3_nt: TGTGCCAGCAGGAAAAGCCTAGCTAACTATGGCTACACCTTC